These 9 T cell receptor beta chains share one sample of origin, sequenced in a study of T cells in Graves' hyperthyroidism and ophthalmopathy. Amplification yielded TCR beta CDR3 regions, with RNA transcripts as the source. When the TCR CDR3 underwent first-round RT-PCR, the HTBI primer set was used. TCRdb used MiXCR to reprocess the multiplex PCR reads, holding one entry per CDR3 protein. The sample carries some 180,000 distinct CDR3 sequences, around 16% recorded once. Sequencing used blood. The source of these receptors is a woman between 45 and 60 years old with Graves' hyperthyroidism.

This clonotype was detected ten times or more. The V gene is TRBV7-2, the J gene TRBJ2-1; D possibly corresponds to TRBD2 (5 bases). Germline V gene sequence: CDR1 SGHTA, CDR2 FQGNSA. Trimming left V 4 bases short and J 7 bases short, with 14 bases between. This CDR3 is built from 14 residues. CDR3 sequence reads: CASSSEGRGNEQFF. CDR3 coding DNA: TGTGCCAGCAGCTCAGAGGGTCGGGGAAATGAGCAGTTCTTC.

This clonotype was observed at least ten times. The CDR3 is CASRDPPNQPQHF. The DNA for the CDR3 is TGTGCCAGCAGGGACCCACCCAATCAGCCCCAGCATTTT. The chain couples TRBV2 to TRBJ1-5; D remains unclear. The germline V gene encodes CDR1 SNHLY and CDR2 FYNNEI. Trimming shortened V by 6 bases and J by 3 bases, and 9 bases separated the two germline ends. The CDR3 runs 13 residues. The variable domain in full, completed from reference TRBV2 and TRBJ1-5, reads EPEVTQTPSHQVTQMGQEVILRCVPISNHLYFYWYRQILGQKVEFLVSFYNNEISEKSEIFDDQFSVERPDGSNFTLKIRSTKLEDSAMYFCASRDPPNQPQHFGDGTRLSIL.

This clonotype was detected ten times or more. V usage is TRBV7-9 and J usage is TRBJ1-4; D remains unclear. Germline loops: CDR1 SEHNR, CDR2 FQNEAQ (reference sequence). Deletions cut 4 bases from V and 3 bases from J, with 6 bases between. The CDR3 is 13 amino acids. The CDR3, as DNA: TGTGCCAGCAGCTCACAGCCTAATGAAAAACTGTTTTTT. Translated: CASSSQPNEKLFF.

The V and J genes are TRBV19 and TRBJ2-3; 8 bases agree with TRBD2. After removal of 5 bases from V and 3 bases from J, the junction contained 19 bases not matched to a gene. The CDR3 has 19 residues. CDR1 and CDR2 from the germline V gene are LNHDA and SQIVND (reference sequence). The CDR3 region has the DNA TGTGCCAGTAGTTTTATCCTAGCGGGCTCAATTCGAGGGACAGATACGCAGTATTTT. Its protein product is CASSFILAGSIRGTDTQYF.

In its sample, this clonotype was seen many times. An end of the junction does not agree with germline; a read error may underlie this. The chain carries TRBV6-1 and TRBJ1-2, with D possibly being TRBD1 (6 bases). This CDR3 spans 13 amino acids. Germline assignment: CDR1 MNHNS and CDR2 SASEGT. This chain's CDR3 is CASREGGAYGYTF. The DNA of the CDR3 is TGTGCCAGCAGGGAAGGGGGAGCCTATGGCTACACCTTC.

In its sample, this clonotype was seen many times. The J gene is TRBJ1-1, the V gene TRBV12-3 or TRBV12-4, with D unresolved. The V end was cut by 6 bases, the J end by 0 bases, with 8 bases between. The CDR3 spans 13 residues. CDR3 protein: CASSRHMNTEAFF. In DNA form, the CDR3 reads TGTGCCAGCAGCCGACACATGAACACTGAAGCTTTCTTT.

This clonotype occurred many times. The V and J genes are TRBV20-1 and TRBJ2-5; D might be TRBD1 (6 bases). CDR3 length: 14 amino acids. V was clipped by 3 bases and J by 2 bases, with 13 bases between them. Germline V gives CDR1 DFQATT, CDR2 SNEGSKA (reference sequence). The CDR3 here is CSAREQGKQETQYF. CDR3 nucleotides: TGCAGTGCTAGGGAACAGGGCAAACAAGAGACCCAGTACTTC.

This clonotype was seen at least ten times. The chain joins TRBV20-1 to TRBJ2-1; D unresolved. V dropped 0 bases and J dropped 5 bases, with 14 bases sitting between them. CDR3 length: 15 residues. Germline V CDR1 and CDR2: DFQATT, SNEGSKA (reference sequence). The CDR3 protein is CSARDLRLENNEQFF. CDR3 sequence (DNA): TGCAGTGCTAGAGATCTGAGATTAGAAAACAATGAGCAGTTCTTC.

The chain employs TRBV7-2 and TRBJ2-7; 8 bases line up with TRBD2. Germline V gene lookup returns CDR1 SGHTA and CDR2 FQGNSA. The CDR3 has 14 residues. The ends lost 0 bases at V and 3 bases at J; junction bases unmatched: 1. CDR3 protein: CASSLAGTSYEQYF. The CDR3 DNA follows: TGTGCCAGCAGCTTAGCGGGGACTAGCTACGAGCAGTACTTC. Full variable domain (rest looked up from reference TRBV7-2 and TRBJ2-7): GAGVSQSPSNKVTEKGKDVELRCDPISGHTALYWYRQSLGQGLEFLIYFQGNSAPDKSGLPSDRFSAERTGGSVSTLTIQRTQQEDSAVYLCASSLAGTSYEQYFGPGTRLTVT.